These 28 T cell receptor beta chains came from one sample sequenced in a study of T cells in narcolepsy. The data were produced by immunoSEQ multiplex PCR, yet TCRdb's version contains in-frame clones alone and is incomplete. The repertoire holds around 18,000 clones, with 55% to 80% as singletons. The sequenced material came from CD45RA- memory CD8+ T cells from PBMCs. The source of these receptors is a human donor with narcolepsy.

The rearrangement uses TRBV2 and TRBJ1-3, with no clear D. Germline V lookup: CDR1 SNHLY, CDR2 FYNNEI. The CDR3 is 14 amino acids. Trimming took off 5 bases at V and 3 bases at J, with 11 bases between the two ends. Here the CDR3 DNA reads TGTGCCAGCAGTAGGTCAGAGAATGGAAACACCATATATTTT. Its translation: CASSRSENGNTIYF.

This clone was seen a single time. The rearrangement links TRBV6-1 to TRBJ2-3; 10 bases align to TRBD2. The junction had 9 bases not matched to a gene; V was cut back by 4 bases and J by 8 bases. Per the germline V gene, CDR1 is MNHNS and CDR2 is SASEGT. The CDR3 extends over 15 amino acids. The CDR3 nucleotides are TGTGCCAGCAGTGTGGAAGCGGGGGGGCTGTTTACGCAGTATTTT. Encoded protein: CASSVEAGGLFTQYF.

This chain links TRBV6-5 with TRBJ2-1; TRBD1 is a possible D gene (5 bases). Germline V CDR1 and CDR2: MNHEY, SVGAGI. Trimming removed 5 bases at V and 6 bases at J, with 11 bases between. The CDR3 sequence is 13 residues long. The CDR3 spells CASSLGEGNEQFF. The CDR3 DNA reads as TGTGCCAGCAGTCTAGGGGAAGGCAATGAGCAGTTCTTC.

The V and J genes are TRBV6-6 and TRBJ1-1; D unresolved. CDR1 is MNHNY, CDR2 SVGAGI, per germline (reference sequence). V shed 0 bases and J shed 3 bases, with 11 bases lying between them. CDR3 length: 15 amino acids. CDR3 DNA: TGTGCCAGCAGTTACTCGAGAGAGGTACACACTGAAGCTTTCTTT. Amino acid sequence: CASSYSREVHTEAFF.

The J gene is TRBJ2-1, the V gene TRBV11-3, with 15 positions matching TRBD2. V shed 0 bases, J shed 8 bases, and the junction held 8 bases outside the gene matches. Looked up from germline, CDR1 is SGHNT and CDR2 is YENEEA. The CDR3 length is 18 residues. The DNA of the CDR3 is TGTGCCAGCAGCTTAGATGGGGGACTAGCGGGAGGTTTTGATGAGCAGTTCTTC. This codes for CASSLDGGLAGGFDEQFF.

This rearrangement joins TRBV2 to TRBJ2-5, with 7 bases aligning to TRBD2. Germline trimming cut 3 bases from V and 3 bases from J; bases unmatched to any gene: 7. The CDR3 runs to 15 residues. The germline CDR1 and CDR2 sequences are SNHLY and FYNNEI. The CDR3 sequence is CASSDPLAAEETQYF. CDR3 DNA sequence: TGTGCCAGCAGTGATCCGCTAGCGGCAGAAGAGACCCAGTACTTC.

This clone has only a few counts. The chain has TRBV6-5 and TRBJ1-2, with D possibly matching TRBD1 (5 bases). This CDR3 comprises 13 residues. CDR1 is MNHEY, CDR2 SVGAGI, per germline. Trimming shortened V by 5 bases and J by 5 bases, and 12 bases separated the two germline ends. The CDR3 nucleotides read TGTGCCAGCAGTGAAGCCCCAGGGTATGGCTACACCTTC. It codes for CASSEAPGYGYTF.

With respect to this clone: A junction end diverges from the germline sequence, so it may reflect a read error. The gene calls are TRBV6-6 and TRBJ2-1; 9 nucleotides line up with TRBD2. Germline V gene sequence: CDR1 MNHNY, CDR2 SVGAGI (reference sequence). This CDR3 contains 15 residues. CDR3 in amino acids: CASSWGTSSYSEQFF. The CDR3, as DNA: TGTGCCAGCAGTTGGGGGACTAGCTCCTACAGTGAGCAGTTCTTC.

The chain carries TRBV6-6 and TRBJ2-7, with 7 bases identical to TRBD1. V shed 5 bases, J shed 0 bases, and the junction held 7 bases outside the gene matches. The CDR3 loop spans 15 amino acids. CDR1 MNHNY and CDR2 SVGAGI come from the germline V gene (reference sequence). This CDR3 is CASSKTGESSYEQYF. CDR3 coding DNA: TGTGCCAGCAGTAAAACAGGGGAAAGCTCCTACGAGCAGTACTTC.

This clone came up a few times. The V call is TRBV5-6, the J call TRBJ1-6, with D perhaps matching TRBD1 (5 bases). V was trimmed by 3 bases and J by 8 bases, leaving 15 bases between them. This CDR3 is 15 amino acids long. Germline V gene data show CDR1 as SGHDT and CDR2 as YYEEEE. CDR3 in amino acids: CASSYGGYTDSPLHF. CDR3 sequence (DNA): TGTGCCAGCAGCTACGGGGGGTATACAGATTCACCCCTCCACTTT.

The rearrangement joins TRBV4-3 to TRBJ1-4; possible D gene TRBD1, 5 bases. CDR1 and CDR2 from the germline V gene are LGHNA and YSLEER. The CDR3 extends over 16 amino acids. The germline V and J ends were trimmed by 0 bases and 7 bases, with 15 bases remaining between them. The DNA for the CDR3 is TGCGCCAGCAGCCAAGAAGGGGCAGGATGGGGTGAAAAACTGTTTTTT. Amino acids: CASSQEGAGWGEKLFF.

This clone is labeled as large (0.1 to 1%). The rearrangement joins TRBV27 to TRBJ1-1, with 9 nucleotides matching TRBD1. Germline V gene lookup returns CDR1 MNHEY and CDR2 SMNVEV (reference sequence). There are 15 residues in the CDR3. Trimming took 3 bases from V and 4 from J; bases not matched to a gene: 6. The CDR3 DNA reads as TGTGCCAGCAGTTTTAGAGGGACAGGGAGCACTGAAGCTTTCTTT. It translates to CASSFRGTGSTEAFF.

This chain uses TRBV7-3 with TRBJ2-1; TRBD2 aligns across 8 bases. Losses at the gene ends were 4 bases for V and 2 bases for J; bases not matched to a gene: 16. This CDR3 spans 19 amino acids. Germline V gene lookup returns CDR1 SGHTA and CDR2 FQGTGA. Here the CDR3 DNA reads TGTGCCAGCAGCTCGGATAAAGACGGGGGGGCCTCACCCTACAATGAGCAGTTCTTC. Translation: CASSSDKDGGASPYNEQFF. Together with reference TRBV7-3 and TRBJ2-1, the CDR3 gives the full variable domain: GAGVSQTPSNKVTEKGKYVELRCDPISGHTALYWYRQSLGQGPEFLIYFQGTGAADDSGLPNDRFFAVRPEGSVSTLKIQRTERGDSAVYLCASSSDKDGGASPYNEQFFGPGTRLTVL.

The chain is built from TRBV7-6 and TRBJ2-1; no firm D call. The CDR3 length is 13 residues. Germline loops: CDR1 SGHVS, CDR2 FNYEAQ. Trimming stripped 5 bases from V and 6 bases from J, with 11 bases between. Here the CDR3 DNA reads TGTGCCAGCAGCCCGACGGGCTTCAATGAGCAGTTCTTC. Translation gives CASSPTGFNEQFF.

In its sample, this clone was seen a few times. CDR3 coding DNA: TGTGCCAGCAGTTACGGACAGGGCTCTGGAAACACCATATATTTT. Translation: CASSYGQGSGNTIYF. The chain couples TRBV6-5 to TRBJ1-3, with 8 bases lining up with TRBD1. With 2 bases clipped from V and 0 bases from J, the junction kept 0 bases outside the gene matches. Germline lookup yields CDR1 MNHEY and CDR2 SVGAGI. This CDR3 has 15 residues.

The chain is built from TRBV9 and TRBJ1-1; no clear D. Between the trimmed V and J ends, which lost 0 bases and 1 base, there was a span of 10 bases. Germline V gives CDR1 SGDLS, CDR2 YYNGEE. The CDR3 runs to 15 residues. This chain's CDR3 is CASSVDGSPNTEAFF. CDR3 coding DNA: TGTGCCAGCAGCGTAGATGGATCGCCGAACACTGAAGCTTTCTTT.

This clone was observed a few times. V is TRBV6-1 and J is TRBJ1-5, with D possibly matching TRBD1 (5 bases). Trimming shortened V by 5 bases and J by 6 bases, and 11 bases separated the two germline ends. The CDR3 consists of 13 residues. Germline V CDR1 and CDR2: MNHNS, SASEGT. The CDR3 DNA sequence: TGTGCCAGCAGTTCTGGGGGACTTCAGCCCCAGCATTTT. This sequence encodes CASSSGGLQPQHF.

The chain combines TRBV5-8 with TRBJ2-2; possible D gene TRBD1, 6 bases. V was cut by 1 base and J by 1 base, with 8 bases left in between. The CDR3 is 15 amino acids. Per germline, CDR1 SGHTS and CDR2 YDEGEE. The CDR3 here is CASSLKTGNTGELFF. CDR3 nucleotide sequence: TGTGCCAGCAGCTTGAAGACAGGGAACACCGGGGAGCTGTTTTTT.

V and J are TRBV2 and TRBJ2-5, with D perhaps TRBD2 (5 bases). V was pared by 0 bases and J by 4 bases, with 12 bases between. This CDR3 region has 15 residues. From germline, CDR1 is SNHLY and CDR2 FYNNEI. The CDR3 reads CASSEATKWGETQYF. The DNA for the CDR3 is TGTGCCAGCAGTGAAGCGACTAAGTGGGGAGAGACCCAGTACTTC.

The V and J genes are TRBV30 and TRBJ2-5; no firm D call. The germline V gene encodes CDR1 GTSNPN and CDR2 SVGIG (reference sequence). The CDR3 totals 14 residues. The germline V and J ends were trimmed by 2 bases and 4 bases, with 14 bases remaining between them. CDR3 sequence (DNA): TGTGCCTGGAGTTTCATGGGGATAGGAGAGACCCAGTACTTC. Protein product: CAWSFMGIGETQYF.

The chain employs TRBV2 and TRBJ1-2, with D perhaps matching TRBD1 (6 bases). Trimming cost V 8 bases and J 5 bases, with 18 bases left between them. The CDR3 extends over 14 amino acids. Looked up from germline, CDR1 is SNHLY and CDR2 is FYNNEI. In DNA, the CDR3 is TGTGCCAGCGGATCAGGGGAGGGACTATATGGCTACACCTTC. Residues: CASGSGEGLYGYTF.

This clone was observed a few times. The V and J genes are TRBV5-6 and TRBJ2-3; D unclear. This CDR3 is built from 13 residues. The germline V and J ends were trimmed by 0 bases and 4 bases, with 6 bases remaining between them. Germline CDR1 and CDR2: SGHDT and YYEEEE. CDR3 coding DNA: TGTGCCAGCAGCTTGGGTAAGGCAGATACGCAGTATTTT. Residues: CASSLGKADTQYF.

CDR3 region: CASSLRWGPKEKLFF. In nucleotides, the CDR3 is TGTGCCAGCAGCTTAAGATGGGGGCCGAAAGAAAAACTGTTTTTT. The rearrangement joins TRBV7-9 to TRBJ1-4, with a tentative D call TRBD1 (6 bases). Trimming removed 2 bases at V and 8 bases at J, with 15 bases between. Looked up from germline, CDR1 is SEHNR and CDR2 is FQNEAQ (reference sequence). This CDR3 is 15 amino acids long.

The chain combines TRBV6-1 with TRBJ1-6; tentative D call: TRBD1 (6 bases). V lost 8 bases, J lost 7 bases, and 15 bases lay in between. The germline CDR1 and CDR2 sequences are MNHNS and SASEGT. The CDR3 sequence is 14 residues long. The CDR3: CASGRTGTNSPLHF. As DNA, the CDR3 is TGTGCCAGCGGTCGAACAGGGACAAATTCACCCCTCCACTTT.

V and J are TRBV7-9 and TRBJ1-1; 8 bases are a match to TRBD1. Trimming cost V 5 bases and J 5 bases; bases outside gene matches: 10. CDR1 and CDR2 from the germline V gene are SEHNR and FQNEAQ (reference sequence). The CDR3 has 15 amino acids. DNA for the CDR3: TGTGCCAGCAGCCAAGCGACAGGGGAAAAGACTGAAGCTTTCTTT. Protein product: CASSQATGEKTEAFF.

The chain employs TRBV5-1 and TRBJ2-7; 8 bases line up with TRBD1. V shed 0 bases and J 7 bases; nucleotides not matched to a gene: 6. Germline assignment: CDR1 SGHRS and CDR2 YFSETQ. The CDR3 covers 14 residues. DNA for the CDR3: TGCGCCAGCAGCTTGGTTCAGGGGGCGATTGAGCAGTACTTC. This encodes CASSLVQGAIEQYF.

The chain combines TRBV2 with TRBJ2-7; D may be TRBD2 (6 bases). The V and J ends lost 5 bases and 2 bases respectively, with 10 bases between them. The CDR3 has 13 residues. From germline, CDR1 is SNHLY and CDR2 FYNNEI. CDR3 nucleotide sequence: TGTGCCAGCAGTTGGACTACCACCTACGAGCAGTACTTC. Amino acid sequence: CASSWTTTYEQYF. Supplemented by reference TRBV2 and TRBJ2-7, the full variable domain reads EPEVTQTPSHQVTQMGQEVILRCVPISNHLYFYWYRQILGQKVEFLVSFYNNEISEKSEIFDDQFSVERPDGSNFTLKIRSTKLEDSAMYFCASSWTTTYEQYFGPGTRLTVT.

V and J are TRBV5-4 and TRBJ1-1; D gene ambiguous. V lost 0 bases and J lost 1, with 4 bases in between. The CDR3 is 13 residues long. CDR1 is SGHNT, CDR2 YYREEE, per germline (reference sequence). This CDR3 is CASSLGENTEAFF. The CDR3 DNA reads TGTGCCAGCAGCTTGGGAGAGAACACTGAAGCTTTCTTT.